The subject of this entry is one T cell receptor beta chain. Its antigen is as yet unknown. The germline gives CDR1 SGHNT, CDR2 YYREEE (reference sequence). With 4 bases removed from V and 4 bases from J, the gap between germline ends came to 13 bases. This CDR3 has 14 residues. This specimen comes from a study of cytomegalovirus exposure and HLA in healthy donors. General study findings and limits: Solely CMV serostatus was available to characterize immune exposure. A later analysis linked 15,000 to 20,000 TCR beta sequences to HLA alleles at 0.05 false discovery rate. It emerged from a later analysis that several of the most significant clusters appeared to be linked to common viral pathogens.

60 Vbeta and 13 Jbeta primers were used in PCR. Authors' processing steps: Tens of millions of unique TCR beta chains, 9 million to 14 million shared, were counted in a later analysis. Sequencing was performed with immunoSEQ multiplex PCR; in TCRdb, only in-frame clones are kept and a portion is missing. That table supplies the V and J calls and clone size; D and trimming were determined from the DNA. Seen here are about 99,000 clones, around 77% observed once, and the top ten hold roughly 3%. V is TRBV5-4 and J is TRBJ2-3; D possibly corresponds to TRBD2 (5 bases). Sample: PBMCs. The TCR was taken from a man aged 35-49 years in good health and CMV-seronegative. DNA for the CDR3: TGTGCCAGCAGCCCACGGGGAGATTCAGATACGCAGTATTTT. It specifies CASSPRGDSDTQYF.